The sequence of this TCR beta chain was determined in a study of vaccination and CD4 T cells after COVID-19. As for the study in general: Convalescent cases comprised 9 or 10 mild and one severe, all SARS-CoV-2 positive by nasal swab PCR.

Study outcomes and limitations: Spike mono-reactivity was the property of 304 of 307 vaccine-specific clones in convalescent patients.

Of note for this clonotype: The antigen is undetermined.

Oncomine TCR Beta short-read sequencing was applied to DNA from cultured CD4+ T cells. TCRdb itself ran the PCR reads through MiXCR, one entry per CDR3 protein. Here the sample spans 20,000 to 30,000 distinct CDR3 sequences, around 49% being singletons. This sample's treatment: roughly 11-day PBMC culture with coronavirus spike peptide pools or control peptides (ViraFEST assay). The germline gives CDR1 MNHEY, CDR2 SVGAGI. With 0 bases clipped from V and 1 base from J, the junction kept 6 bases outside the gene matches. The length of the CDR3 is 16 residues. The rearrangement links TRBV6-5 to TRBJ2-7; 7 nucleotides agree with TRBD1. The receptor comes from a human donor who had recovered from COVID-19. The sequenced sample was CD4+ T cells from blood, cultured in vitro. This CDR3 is CASSYSKQGLSYEQYF. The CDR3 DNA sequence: TGTGCCAGCAGTTACTCGAAACAGGGGTTGTCCTACGAGCAGTACTTC.